This passage covers 8 T cell receptor beta chains from one sample sequenced in a study of T-cell memory formation after mild COVID-19. TCRdb redid the calling of the 5' RACE reads with MiXCR, one entry per CDR3 protein. The sample contains a few hundred thousand distinct CDR3 sequences, 16% of which appear only once. Sequences were obtained from PBMCs or a T cell subset sorted from them (not recorded which). Source of these receptors: a man younger than 35 who had mild COVID-19 (a few samples of this study predate the infection). Cell type and time point are not known.

The chain recombines TRBV7-9 with TRBJ2-7; D gene ambiguous. This CDR3 has 11 residues. V lost 8 bases to trimming and J lost 6 bases, with 11 bases between them. Germline CDR1 reads SEHNR; CDR2 reads FQNEAQ (reference sequence). DNA for the CDR3: TGTGCCAGCGCTCTCCTCGGCGAGCAGTACTTC. It is translated as CASALLGEQYF.

The J gene is TRBJ1-1, the V gene TRBV18; 8 positions match TRBD1. Germline CDR1 KGHSH, CDR2 LQKENI. After removal of 2 bases from V and 5 bases from J, the junction contained 16 bases not matched to a gene. This CDR3 comprises 18 residues. Here the CDR3 DNA reads TGTGCCAGCTCACCATCGGCGTTGTCAGGGGGCGCGGGGACTGAAGCTTTCTTT. Its translation: CASSPSALSGGAGTEAFF.

This chain's CDR3 is CASSRLTAGNSPLHF. The CDR3 region has the DNA TGCGCCAGCAGCCGTCTTACAGCAGGGAATTCACCCCTCCACTTT. The chain joins TRBV4-3 to TRBJ1-6; tentative D call: TRBD1 (5 bases). This CDR3 is built from 15 residues. Germline CDR1 is LGHNA and CDR2 is YSLEER. V was pared by 4 bases and J by 7 bases, with 14 bases between.

This clonotype was picked up a small number of times. The chain has TRBV7-3 and TRBJ1-1; D not certain. Trimming left V 2 bases short and J 14 bases short, with 15 bases between. Germline lookup yields CDR1 SGHTA and CDR2 FQGTGA. The CDR3 has 12 residues. CDR3 coding DNA: TGTGCCAGCAGCTTAGACGGCAGTCCTCCCTTCTTT. Its translation is CASSLDGSPPFF.

Only a few counts were recorded for this clonotype. The rearrangement joins TRBV7-2 to TRBJ2-2; 7 positions agree with TRBD1. Looked up from germline, CDR1 is SGHTA and CDR2 is FQGNSA. There are 16 residues in the CDR3. Trimming took 0 bases from V and 4 from J; bases not matched to a gene: 5. The CDR3 loop is CASSLAQQGSTGELFF. CDR3 sequence (DNA): TGTGCCAGCAGCTTAGCGCAACAGGGGAGCACCGGGGAGCTGTTTTTT.

V and J are TRBV9 and TRBJ1-6; the D gene is possibly TRBD1 (6 bases). This CDR3 comprises 14 residues. V lost 3 bases, J lost 5 bases, and 9 bases lay in between. The germline V gene encodes CDR1 SGDLS and CDR2 YYNGEE. The CDR3 DNA reads TGTGCCAGCAGCGAGGACAGTAATAATTCACCCCTCCACTTT. Protein: CASSEDSNNSPLHF.

This clonotype showed up just a few times. V and J are TRBV6-5 and TRBJ1-2; 7 nucleotides line up with TRBD1. V shed 5 bases and J 4 bases; nucleotides not matched to a gene: 7. CDR1 MNHEY and CDR2 SVGAGI come from the germline V gene. The CDR3 consists of 14 residues. The DNA of the CDR3 is TGTGCCAGCAGTAGACAGGGATTCGTCTATGGCTACACCTTC. Protein: CASSRQGFVYGYTF.

The chain carries TRBV29-1 and TRBJ1-4; D might be TRBD1 (5 bases). There are 13 residues in the CDR3. Trimming took off 7 bases at V and 5 bases at J, with 14 bases between the two ends. Germline CDR1 is SQVTM and CDR2 is ANQGSEA. CDR3: CSGRDVGNEKLFF. In nucleotides, the CDR3 is TGCAGCGGTCGGGACGTGGGGAATGAAAAACTGTTTTTT.